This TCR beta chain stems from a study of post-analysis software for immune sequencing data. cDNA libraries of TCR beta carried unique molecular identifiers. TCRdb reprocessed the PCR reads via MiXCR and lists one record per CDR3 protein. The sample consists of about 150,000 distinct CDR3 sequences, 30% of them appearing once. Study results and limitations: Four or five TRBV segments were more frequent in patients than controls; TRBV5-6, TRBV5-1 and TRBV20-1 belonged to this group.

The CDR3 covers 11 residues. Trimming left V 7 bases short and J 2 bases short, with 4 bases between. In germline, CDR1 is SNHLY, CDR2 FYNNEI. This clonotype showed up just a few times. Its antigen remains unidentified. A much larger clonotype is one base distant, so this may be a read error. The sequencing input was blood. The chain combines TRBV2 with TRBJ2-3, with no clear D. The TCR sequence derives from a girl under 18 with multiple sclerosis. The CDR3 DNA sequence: TGTGCCAGCACCCACACAGATACGCAGTATTTT. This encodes CASTHTDTQYF.